This T cell receptor beta chain appears in the sequencing data of a study of T-cell reconstitution after alpha-beta-depleted transplantation in children. This clonotype was counted many times. The length of the CDR3 is 13 residues. CDR1 and CDR2 from the germline V gene are SQVTM and ANQGSEA. V lost 5 bases, J lost 1 base, and 11 bases lay in between. Preparation of the TCRbeta library involved a method that used unique molecular identifiers. TCRdb re-derived calls from the PCR reads in MiXCR, one entry per CDR3 protein. The table lists 600,000 to 700,000 distinct CDR3 sequences, 16% of them singletons, with approximately 1% in the top ten.

Sequenced here: PBMCs from the stem cell graft donor, sampled from the stem cell graft. This sequence was found in a human donor who donated a stem cell graft to a child with acute myeloid leukemia. This sequence joins TRBV29-1 and TRBJ1-1, with D unclear. The CDR3 region is CSVTGVRNTEAFF. In nucleotides, the CDR3 is TGCAGCGTTACTGGTGTCCGGAACACTGAAGCTTTCTTT.